This T cell receptor (beta chain) was captured in a study of cytomegalovirus exposure and HLA in healthy donors. General study results and limits: Associated with cytomegalovirus, according to the listing, were 150 to 200 TCR beta chains.

As to this clone: What it binds is not known.

V lost 1 base, J lost 3 bases, and 13 bases lay in between. CDR3 length: 15 residues. Germline lookup yields CDR1 SGHNT and CDR2 YENEEA. Profiled with immunoSEQ multiplex PCR; TCRdb holds only in-frame clones, not every one. The sample carries 160,000 or so clones, more than 75% recorded once. This chain joins TRBV11-3 and TRBJ2-7, with a possible D match to TRBD1 (6 bases). Sequencing input: PBMCs. This clonotype was sampled from a man younger than 35 in good health and CMV-seronegative. The CDR3 DNA follows: TGTGCCAGCAGCTTAGCCACAGGGATCAACTACGAGCAGTACTTC. Residues: CASSLATGINYEQYF.